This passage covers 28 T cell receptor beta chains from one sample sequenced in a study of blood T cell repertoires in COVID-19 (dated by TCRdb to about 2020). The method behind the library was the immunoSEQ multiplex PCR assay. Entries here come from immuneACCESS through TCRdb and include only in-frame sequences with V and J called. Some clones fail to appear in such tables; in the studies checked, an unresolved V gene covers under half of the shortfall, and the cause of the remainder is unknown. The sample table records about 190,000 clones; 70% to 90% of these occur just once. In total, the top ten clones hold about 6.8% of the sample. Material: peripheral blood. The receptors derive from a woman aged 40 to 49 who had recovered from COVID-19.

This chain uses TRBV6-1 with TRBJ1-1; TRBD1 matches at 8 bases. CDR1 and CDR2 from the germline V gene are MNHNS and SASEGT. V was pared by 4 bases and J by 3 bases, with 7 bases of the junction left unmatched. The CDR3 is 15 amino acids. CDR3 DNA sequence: TGTGCCAGCAGTGGAGCCGGGACAGGCTACACTGAAGCTTTCTTT. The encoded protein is CASSGAGTGYTEAFF.

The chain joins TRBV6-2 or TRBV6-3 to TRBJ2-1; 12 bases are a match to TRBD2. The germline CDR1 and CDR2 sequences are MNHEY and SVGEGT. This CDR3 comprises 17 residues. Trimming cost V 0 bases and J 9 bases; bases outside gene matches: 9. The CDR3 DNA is TGTGCCAGCAGTTACTCAGGGACTGGACTAGCGGGACGTGAGCAGTTCTTC. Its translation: CASSYSGTGLAGREQFF.

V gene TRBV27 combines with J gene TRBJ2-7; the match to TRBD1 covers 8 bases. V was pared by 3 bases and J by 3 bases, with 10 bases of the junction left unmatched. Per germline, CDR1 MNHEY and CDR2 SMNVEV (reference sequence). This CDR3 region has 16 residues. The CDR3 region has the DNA TGTGCCAGCAGTTTCTTCCGGGACAGGACCGACTACGAGCAGTACTTC. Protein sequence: CASSFFRDRTDYEQYF.

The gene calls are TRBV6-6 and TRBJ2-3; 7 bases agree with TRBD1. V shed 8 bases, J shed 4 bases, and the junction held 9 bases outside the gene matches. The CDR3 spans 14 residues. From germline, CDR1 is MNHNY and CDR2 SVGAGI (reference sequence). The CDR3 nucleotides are TGTGCCAGCCTTGAAGACCAGGGGGCAGATACGCAGTATTTT. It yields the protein CASLEDQGADTQYF.

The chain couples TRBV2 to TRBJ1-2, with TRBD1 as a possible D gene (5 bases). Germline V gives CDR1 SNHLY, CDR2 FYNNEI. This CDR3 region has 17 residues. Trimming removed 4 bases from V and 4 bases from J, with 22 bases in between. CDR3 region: CASSVSFTAGVSYGYTF. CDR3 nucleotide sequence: TGTGCCAGCAGTGTTTCATTTACGGCGGGGGTTAGCTATGGCTACACCTTC.

The DNA of the CDR3 is TGTGCCAGCTCAACAAGGGGGCATGGGGCCAACGTCCTGACTTTC. Protein product: CASSTRGHGANVLTF. The V gene is TRBV18, the J gene TRBJ2-6; TRBD1 aligns across 7 bases. J was trimmed by 3 bases and V by 5 bases; bases with no gene match: 4. The V gene's germline CDR1 is KGHSH and CDR2 LQKENI. The CDR3 sequence is 15 residues long.

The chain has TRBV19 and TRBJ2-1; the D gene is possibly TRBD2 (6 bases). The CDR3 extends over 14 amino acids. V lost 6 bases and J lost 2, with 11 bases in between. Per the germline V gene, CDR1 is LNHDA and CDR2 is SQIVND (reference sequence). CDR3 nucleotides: TGTGCCAGTAGAACGGGGAGGACCTACAATGAGCAGTTCTTC. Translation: CASRTGRTYNEQFF. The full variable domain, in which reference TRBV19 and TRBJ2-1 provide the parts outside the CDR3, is DGGITQSPKYLFRKEGQNVTLSCEQNLNHDAMYWYRQDPGQGLRLIYYSQIVNDFQKGDIAEGYSVSREKKESFPLTVTSAQKNPTAFYLCASRTGRTYNEQFFGPGTRLTVL.

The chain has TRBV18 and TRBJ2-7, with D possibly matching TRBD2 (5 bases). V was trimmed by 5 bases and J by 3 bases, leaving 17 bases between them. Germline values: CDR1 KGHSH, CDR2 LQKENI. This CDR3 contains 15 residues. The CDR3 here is CASSSQSGEGYEQYF. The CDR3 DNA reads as TGTGCCAGCTCATCTCAGTCCGGGGAAGGCTACGAGCAGTACTTC. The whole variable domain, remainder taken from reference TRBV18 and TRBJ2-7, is NAGVMQNPRHLVRRRGQEARLRCSPMKGHSHVYWYRQLPEEGLKFMVYLQKENIIDESGMPKERFSAEFPKEGPSILRIQQVVRGDSAAYFCASSSQSGEGYEQYFGPGTRLTVT.

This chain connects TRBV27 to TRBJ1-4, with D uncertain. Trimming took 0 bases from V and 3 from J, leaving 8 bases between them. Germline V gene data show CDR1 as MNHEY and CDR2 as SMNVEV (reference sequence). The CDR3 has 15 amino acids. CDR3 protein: CASSLSLAANEKLFF. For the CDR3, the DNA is TGTGCCAGCAGTTTATCCCTAGCGGCTAATGAAAAACTGTTTTTT.

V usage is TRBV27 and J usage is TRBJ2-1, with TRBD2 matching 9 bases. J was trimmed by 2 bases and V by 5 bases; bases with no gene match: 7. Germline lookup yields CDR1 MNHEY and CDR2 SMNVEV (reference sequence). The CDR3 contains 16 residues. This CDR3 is CASSPTSGLTYNEQFF. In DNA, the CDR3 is TGTGCCAGCAGTCCAACTAGCGGGCTAACCTACAATGAGCAGTTCTTC.

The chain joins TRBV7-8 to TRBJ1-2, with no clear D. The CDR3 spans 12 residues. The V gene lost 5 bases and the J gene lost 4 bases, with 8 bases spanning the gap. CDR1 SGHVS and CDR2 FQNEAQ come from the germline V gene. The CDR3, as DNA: TGTGCCAGCAGCCCAATCGGCTATGGCTACACCTTC. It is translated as CASSPIGYGYTF.

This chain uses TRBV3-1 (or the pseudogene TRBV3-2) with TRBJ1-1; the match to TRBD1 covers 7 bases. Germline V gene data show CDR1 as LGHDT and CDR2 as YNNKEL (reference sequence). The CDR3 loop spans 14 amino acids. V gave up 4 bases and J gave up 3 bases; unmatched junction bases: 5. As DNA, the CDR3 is TGTGCCAGCAGCCTACAGGGGATCGACACTGAAGCTTTCTTT. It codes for CASSLQGIDTEAFF.

In DNA, the CDR3 is TGTGCCAGCAGTCGGGGGAGCTCCTACAATGAGCAGTTCTTC. This codes for CASSRGSSYNEQFF. V usage is TRBV27 and J usage is TRBJ2-1; the D gene is possibly TRBD2 (6 bases). The germline V and J ends were trimmed by 5 bases and 0 bases, with 8 bases remaining between them. The CDR3 length is 14 residues. Germline lookup yields CDR1 MNHEY and CDR2 SMNVEV (reference sequence).

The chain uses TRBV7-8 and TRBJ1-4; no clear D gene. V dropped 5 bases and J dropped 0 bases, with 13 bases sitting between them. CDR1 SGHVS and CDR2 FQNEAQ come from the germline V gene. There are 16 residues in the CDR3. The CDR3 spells CASSPTWRATNEKLFF. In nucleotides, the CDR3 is TGTGCCAGCAGCCCGACCTGGCGGGCAACTAATGAAAAACTGTTTTTT.

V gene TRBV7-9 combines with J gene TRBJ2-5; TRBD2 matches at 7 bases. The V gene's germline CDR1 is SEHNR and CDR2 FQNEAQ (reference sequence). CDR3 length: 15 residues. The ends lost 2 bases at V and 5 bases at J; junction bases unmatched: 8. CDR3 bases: TGTGCCAGCAGCTTACCAGCGGGATGGGCGGAGACCCAGTACTTC. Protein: CASSLPAGWAETQYF.

CDR3 in amino acids: CATGQGGSLTQYF. The CDR3 nucleotides are TGTGCCACAGGACAGGGTGGAAGTCTAACGCAGTATTTT. V is TRBV19 and J is TRBJ2-3, with TRBD1 identical over 8 bases. Germline values: CDR1 LNHDA, CDR2 SQIVND (reference sequence). Losses at the gene ends were 10 bases for V and 9 bases for J; bases not matched to a gene: 12. The CDR3 sequence is 13 residues long.

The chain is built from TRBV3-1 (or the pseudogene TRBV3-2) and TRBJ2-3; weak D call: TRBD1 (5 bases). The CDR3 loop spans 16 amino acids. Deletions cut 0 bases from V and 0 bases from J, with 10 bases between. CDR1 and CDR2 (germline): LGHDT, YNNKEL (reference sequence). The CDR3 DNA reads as TGTGCCAGCAGCCAAGATTCAGGGCTGAGCACAGATACGCAGTATTTT. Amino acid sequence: CASSQDSGLSTDTQYF.

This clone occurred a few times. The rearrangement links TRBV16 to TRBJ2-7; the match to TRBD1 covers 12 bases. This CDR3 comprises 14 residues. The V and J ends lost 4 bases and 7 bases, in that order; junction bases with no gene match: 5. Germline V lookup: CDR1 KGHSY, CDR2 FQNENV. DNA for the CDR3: TGTGCCAGCAGCCCGGGACAGGGGGCTCGTGAGCAGTACTTC. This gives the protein CASSPGQGAREQYF.

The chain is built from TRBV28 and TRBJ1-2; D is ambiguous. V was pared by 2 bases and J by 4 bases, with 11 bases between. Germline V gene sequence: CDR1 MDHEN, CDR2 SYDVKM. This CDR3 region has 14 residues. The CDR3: CASSLGSRVYGYTF. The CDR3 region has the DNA TGTGCCAGCAGTTTAGGGAGCAGAGTCTATGGCTACACCTTC.

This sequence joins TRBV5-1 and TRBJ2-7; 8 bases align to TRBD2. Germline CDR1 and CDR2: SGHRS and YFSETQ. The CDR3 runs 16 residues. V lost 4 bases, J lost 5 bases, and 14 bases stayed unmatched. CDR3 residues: CASSPSISGIINEQYF. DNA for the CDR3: TGCGCCAGCAGCCCAAGTATTAGCGGGATAATCAACGAGCAGTACTTC.

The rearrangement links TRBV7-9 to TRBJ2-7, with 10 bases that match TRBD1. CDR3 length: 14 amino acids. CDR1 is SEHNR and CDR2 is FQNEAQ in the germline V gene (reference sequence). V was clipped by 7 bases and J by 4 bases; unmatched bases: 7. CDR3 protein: CASTIGGQGYEQYF. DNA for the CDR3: TGTGCCAGCACTATAGGGGGACAGGGGTACGAGCAGTACTTC. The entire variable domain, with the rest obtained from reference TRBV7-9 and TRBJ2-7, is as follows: DTGVSQNPRHKITKRGQNVTFRCDPISEHNRLYWYRQTLGQGPEFLTYFQNEAQLEKSRLLSDRFSAERPKGSFSTLEIQRTEQGDSAMYLCASTIGGQGYEQYFGPGTRLTVT.

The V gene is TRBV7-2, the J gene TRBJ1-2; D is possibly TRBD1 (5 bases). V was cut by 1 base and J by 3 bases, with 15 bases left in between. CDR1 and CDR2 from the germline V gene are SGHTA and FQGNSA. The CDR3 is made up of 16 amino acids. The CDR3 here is CASSLGSGEEHYGYTF. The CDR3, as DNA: TGTGCCAGCAGCTTAGGGTCGGGGGAGGAGCACTATGGCTACACCTTC.

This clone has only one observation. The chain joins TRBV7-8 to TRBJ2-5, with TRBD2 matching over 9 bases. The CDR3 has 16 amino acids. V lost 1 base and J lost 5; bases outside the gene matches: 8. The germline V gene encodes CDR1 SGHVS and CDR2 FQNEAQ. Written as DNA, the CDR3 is TGTGCCAGCAGCTTAGAGGCGGGAGGGCCTGGGGAGACCCAGTACTTC. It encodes CASSLEAGGPGETQYF.

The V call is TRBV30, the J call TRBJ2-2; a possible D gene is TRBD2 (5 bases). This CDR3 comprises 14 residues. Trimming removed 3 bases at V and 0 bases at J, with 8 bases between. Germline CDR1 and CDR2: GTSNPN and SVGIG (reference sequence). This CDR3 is CAWSLGANTGELFF. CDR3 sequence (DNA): TGTGCCTGGAGCCTCGGGGCGAACACCGGGGAGCTGTTTTTT.

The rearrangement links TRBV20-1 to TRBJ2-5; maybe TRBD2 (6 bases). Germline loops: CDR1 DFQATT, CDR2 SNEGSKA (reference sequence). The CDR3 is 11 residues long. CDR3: CGGLKKETQYF. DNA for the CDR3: TGCGGGGGACTGAAGAAGGAGACCCAGTACTTC.

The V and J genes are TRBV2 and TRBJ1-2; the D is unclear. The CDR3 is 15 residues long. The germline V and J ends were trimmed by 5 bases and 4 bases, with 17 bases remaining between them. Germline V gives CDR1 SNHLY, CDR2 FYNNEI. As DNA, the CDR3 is TGTGCCAGCAGTCAGGTTCCCTCCACCACCTATGGCTACACCTTC. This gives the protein CASSQVPSTTYGYTF. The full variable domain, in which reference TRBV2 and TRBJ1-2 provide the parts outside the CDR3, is EPEVTQTPSHQVTQMGQEVILRCVPISNHLYFYWYRQILGQKVEFLVSFYNNEISEKSEIFDDQFSVERPDGSNFTLKIRSTKLEDSAMYFCASSQVPSTTYGYTFGSGTRLTVV.

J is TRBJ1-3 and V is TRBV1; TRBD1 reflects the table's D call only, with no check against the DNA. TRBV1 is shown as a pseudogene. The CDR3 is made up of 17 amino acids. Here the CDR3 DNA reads TGCACCAGCAGCCAAGTCAGAACAGGACCCTCTGGAAACACCATATATTTT. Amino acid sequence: CTSSQVRTGPSGNTIYF.

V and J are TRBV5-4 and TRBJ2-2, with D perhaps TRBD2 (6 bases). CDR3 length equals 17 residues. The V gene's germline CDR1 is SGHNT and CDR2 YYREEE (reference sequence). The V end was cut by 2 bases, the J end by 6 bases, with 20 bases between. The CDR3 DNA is TGTGCCAGCAGCTTCTTCGGCGGCGGGATAACCGCCGGGGAGCTGTTTTTT. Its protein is CASSFFGGGITAGELFF.